The clone carrying this TCR beta chain was counted once. These data belong to a study of shared clonotypes between healthy human individuals. Turning to the study itself: Researchers assigned three CD4 naive, three CD4 memory, two CD8 naive and one CD8 memory plate to each donor.

Germline assignment: CDR1 MNHEY and CDR2 SVGAGI. V dropped 0 bases and J dropped 4 bases, with 13 bases sitting between them. The CDR3 covers 15 residues. Generated by immunoSEQ multiplex PCR, the TCRdb table keeps only in-frame clones and is missing some. The data show about 2,500,000 clones, about 92% seen once. Only Caucasian adults living in Nashville, Tennessee served as donors. This receptor was identified in a man aged 18-30 years in good health. The sequencing sample was made of naive CD4+ T cells sorted from blood. Subset given: CD45RA+ positively selected. The gene calls are TRBV6-5 and TRBJ2-7; D may be TRBD2 (7 bases). The CDR3 loop reads CASSYSGGPEYEQYF. The DNA of the CDR3 is TGTGCCAGCAGTTACTCGGGGGGGCCAGAGTACGAGCAGTACTTC.